This T cell receptor beta chain was observed in a study of human T cells and chemical hapten exposure. Study-level background: Yields of TCR per sample differed, chiefly owing to small differences in pooled library volume.

The time point denotes: pre-sensitization, week 0. The treatment was: therapeutic diphenylcyclopropenone sensitization with weekly scalp DPC. RNA extraction used unfractionated whole blood as the source of total RNA. This clonotype was seen many times. In the library, unique molecular identifiers were attached to individual cDNA molecules. TCRdb re-analysed the RACE reads in MiXCR, keeping a single row per CDR3 protein. The table records around 120,000 distinct CDR3 sequences, around an eighth of them present only once. The CDR3 is made up of 14 amino acids. Per the germline V gene, CDR1 is GTSNPN and CDR2 is SVGIG (reference sequence). V was clipped by 2 bases and J by 3 bases; unmatched bases: 5.

The source was whole blood, collected in connection with sensitization to the hapten diphenylcyclopropenone (DPC). This receptor was obtained from a young woman with alopecia areata. Some clones in this sample may be carry-over from other donors' samples. The rearrangement uses TRBV30 and TRBJ2-5; 8 nucleotides line up with TRBD1. CDR3 loop: CAWSPWTGKETQYF. The CDR3 bases are TGTGCCTGGAGTCCGTGGACAGGGAAAGAGACCCAGTACTTC.